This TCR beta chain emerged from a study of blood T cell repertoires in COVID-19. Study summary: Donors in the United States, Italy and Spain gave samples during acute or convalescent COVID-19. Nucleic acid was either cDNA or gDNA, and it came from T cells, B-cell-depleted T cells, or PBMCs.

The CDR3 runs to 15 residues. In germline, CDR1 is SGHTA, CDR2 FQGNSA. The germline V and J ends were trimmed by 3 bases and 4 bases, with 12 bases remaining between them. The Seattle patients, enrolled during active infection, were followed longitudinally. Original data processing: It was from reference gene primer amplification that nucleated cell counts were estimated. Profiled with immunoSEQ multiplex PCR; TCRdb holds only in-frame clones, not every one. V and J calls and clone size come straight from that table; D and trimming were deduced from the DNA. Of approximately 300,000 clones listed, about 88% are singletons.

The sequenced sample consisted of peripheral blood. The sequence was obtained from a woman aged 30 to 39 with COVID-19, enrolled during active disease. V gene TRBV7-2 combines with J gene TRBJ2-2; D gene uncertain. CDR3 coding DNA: TGTGCCAGCAGCTTGCACCAAACGAGCACCGGGGAGCTGTTTTTT. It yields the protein CASSLHQTSTGELFF.